This T cell receptor beta chain appears in the sequencing data of a study of blood T cell repertoires in COVID-19. Across the study: PBMCs, B-cell-depleted T cells, or T cells were the source of the cDNA or gDNA that made up the material.

Only in-frame clones appear in the TCRdb table, and some are missing; sequencing was by immunoSEQ multiplex PCR. Among roughly 76,000 clones listed, about nine tenths were seen once. The CDR3 runs 16 residues. Germline V gene sequence: CDR1 SGHVS, CDR2 FNYEAQ. V gave up 5 bases and J gave up 0 bases, with 14 bases separating them. The chain couples TRBV7-6 to TRBJ1-3; D remains unclear. This TCR was sampled from a woman older than 75 with active or convalescent COVID-19. Input material: peripheral blood. The CDR3 bases are TGTGCCAGCAGCACGGGAGCGGGGTACTCTGGAAACACCATATATTTT. Encoded protein: CASSTGAGYSGNTIYF.